A selection of T cell receptor beta chains follows, all from one sample in a study of T cell repertoires in cytomegalovirus infection. Their cognate antigens are unknown. MiXCR, applied by TCRdb to the reads, yields one record per CDR3 protein. Here the sample spans about 220,000 distinct CDR3 sequences, about 38% being singletons. The sequencing here drew on CD8+ T cells from cultured PBMCs, taken from culture after CMV antigen stimulation. The origin of the receptors is a human donor in good health (CMV status not recorded). Some clones in this sample may be carry-over from other donors' samples. Each CDR3 is given with its conserved first and last residue. D genes are given only for firm matches. Clone size is stated in some rows and not others, as once, few, many or a class when expanded.

j_gene,abundance,v_gene,d_gene,CDR3nt,CDR3aa
TRBJ2-2,-,TRBV4-1,TRBD2,TGCGCCAGCAGCCGACCAGCGGGACCGAACACCGGGGAGCTGTTTTTT,CASSRPAGPNTGELFF
TRBJ2-1,-,TRBV7-6,TRBD1,TGTGCCAGCAGCTCAGACAGGGGACGGAATGAGCAGTTCTTC,CASSSDRGRNEQFF
TRBJ2-7,-,TRBV12-3/TRBV12-4,-,TGTGCCAGCAGTTTGGGGTGGCTTTCTGGGGAGCAGTACTTC,CASSLGWLSGEQYF
TRBJ2-1,many,TRBV7-2,-,TGTGCCAGCAGGGTAGTGAATGAGCAGTTCTTC,CASRVVNEQFF
TRBJ2-2,few,TRBV7-6,-,TGTGCCAGCAGTCCTGACCCGCCAAGCACCGGGGAGCTGTTTTTT,CASSPDPPSTGELFF
TRBJ2-7,many,TRBV7-8,-,TGTGCCAGCAGCACGTGGGTCTTTGATTACTTC,CASSTWVFDYF
TRBJ2-3,many,TRBV13,TRBD2,TGTGCCAGCAGCTTAGGCGGGAGGATTACAGATACGCAGTATTTT,CASSLGGRITDTQYF
TRBJ2-1,few,TRBV19,-,TGTGCCAGTAGTCGAACTAGATCGGCTGTCAATGAGCAGTTCTTC,CASSRTRSAVNEQFF
TRBJ2-1,once,TRBV19,-,TGTGCCAGTAGTATTTCTCTAGCCCTACCCTACAATGAGCAGTTCTTC,CASSISLALPYNEQFF
TRBJ2-7,-,TRBV6-5,-,TGTGCCAGAAGTTACTCGGAGGTAAATTTCTACGAGCAGTACTTC,CARSYSEVNFYEQYF
TRBJ2-2,-,TRBV9,-,TGTGCCAGCAGCGTTTCGTCCGAGGGCACCGGGGAGCTGTTTTTT,CASSVSSEGTGELFF
TRBJ2-5,-,TRBV20-1,-,TGCAGTGCCCCGCGAACCGCGTACCAAGAGACCCAGTACTTC,CSAPRTAYQETQYF
TRBJ2-3,few,TRBV2,-,TGTGCCAGCGGGGGGCCCGCAGATACGCAGTATTTT,CASGGPADTQYF
TRBJ2-7,many,TRBV6-1,-,TGTGCCAGCAGTGAAGCGCGCGGATCCACATATTTTTACGAGCAGTACTTC,CASSEARGSTYFYEQYF
TRBJ1-5,few,TRBV27,TRBD1,TGTGCCAGCAGTACCGGACAGGGGCGGCAGCCCCAGCATTTT,CASSTGQGRQPQHF
TRBJ2-3,few,TRBV27,-,TGTGCCAGCACCGGGGACCAAGAGGTTACGCAGTATTTT,CASTGDQEVTQYF
TRBJ1-4,-,TRBV11-2,-,TGTGCAAGCAGCTTAGTAATAACCGGACGGGCAAATAAGGAAAAACTGTTTTTT,CASSLVITGRANKEKLFF
TRBJ2-3,many,TRBV7-3,TRBD1,TGTGCCAGCAGCCGTACTGGTTTACAGGGGATTCGTGGCACAGATACGCAGTATTTT,CASSRTGLQGIRGTDTQYF
TRBJ2-1,many,TRBV7-8,TRBD2,TGTGCCAGCAGCTTACAAGCGCGGGAGCCCTACAATGAGCAGTTCTTC,CASSLQAREPYNEQFF
TRBJ2-1,-,TRBV27,-,TGTGCCAGCAGTCTCCCCTGGACAGACTACAATGAGCAGTTCTTC,CASSLPWTDYNEQFF
TRBJ2-1,-,TRBV7-3,TRBD2,TGTGCCAGCAGCTCTGGGACTAGCGACAATGAGCAGTTCTTC,CASSSGTSDNEQFF
TRBJ2-1,-,TRBV27,TRBD2,TGTGCCAGCAGTTTATACCTGGGACTAGGGCCGAATGAGCAGTTCTTC,CASSLYLGLGPNEQFF
TRBJ1-5,few,TRBV19,-,TGTGCCAGTAGGCCAGGGAGGGCCGACCCGCATCAGCCCCAGCATTTT,CASRPGRADPHQPQHF
TRBJ2-1,few,TRBV7-6,TRBD1,TGTGCCAGCAGCTTAAATAGCGGACAGGGGGCCCACAATGAGCAGTTCTTC,CASSLNSGQGAHNEQFF
TRBJ2-3,-,TRBV11-2,-,TGTGCCAGCAGCTTAGCCCGGGGGGCTTATACGCAGTATTTT,CASSLARGAYTQYF
TRBJ1-4,many,TRBV6-6,-,TGTGCCAGCAGTTACGGGAGTGCGGGCAATGAAAAACTGTTTTTT,CASSYGSAGNEKLFF
TRBJ2-1,few,TRBV6-2/TRBV6-3,TRBD2,TGTGCCAGCAGCGTAGAGAGTACTAGCGGGGCGAGCTCCTACAATGAGCAGTTCTTC,CASSVESTSGASSYNEQFF
TRBJ1-1,-,TRBV10-3,TRBD1,TGTGCCACCAGGGGGATTCTGGACACTGAAGCTTTCTTT,CATRGILDTEAFF
TRBJ1-6,-,TRBV7-8,TRBD1,TGTGCCAGCAGCCTCGACAGGGGAAGCAATTCACCCCTCCACTTT,CASSLDRGSNSPLHF
TRBJ1-1,-,TRBV27,-,TGTGCCAGCAGTTCGGCGCCTGTCACTGAAGCTTTCTTT,CASSSAPVTEAFF
TRBJ2-1,many,TRBV7-2,TRBD2,TGTGCCAGCAGCCGTATTCTAAGCGGGAGGGCCGGAAATGAGCAGTTCTTC,CASSRILSGRAGNEQFF
TRBJ1-1,few,TRBV10-3,-,TGTGCCATCAGTGAAGGGGAGGTGAACACTGAAGCTTTCTTT,CAISEGEVNTEAFF
TRBJ1-5,-,TRBV15,-,TGTGCCACCAGTGTAAGATCCGGGAGCAATCAGCCCCAGCATTTT,CATSVRSGSNQPQHF
TRBJ1-5,few,TRBV20-1,-,TGCAGTGCTAGACTGACAGGCTATCAGCCCCAGCATTTT,CSARLTGYQPQHF
TRBJ2-5,many,TRBV7-9,TRBD1,TGTGCCAGCAGCCACCCCGAAGACAGGGCTGTGACCCAGTACTTC,CASSHPEDRAVTQYF
TRBJ2-2,-,TRBV27,-,TGTGCCAGCAGATCCGGGGGGCGAAGCACCGGGGAGCTGTTTTTT,CASRSGGRSTGELFF
TRBJ2-7,-,TRBV28,-,TGTGCCAGCAGTCCACCACCCGCCAGGGCCCTTACCTACGAGCAGTACTTC,CASSPPPARALTYEQYF
TRBJ2-5,-,TRBV2,-,TGTGCCAGCAGTGATCGGGAGACCCAGTACTTC,CASSDRETQYF
TRBJ1-2,few,TRBV5-4,-,TGTGCCAGCAGCTTGGTACCGAACTATGGCTACACCTTC,CASSLVPNYGYTF
TRBJ1-1,-,TRBV5-6,-,TGTGCCAGCAGCTTGGGAGCGACAGATATGAACACTGAAGCTTTCTTT,CASSLGATDMNTEAFF
TRBJ1-3,few,TRBV6-1,-,TGTGCCAGCAGTGAAGCGCCTGGCGGCGTCTCTGGAAACACCATATATTTT,CASSEAPGGVSGNTIYF
TRBJ2-1,-,TRBV6-1,-,TGTGCCAGCAGTGTCCGGCTCTACAATGAGCAGTTCTTC,CASSVRLYNEQFF
TRBJ2-1,-,TRBV7-3,TRBD2,TGTGCCAGCAGCCGAGCGGGAGTAAATAATGAGCAGTTCTTC,CASSRAGVNNEQFF
TRBJ2-5,-,TRBV7-3,TRBD1,TGTGCCAGCAGCCCACCGGACAGGGGGCGGGAGACCCAGTACTTC,CASSPPDRGRETQYF
TRBJ2-1,-,TRBV6-6,TRBD2,TGTGCCAGCAGGCCCAGGGCTAGCGGGGGTTACAATGAGCAGTTCTTC,CASRPRASGGYNEQFF
TRBJ2-3,few,TRBV7-2,TRBD2,TGTGCCAGCAGCTTAGCTAGGTTTGGGACTAGCGGGAGGGCCACAGATACGCAGTATTTT,CASSLARFGTSGRATDTQYF
TRBJ1-2,once,TRBV10-3,TRBD1,TGTGCCATCAGTGGCGACAGGGCGTCGGGTGGCTACACCTTC,CAISGDRASGGYTF
TRBJ1-4,few,TRBV7-8,-,TGTGCCAGCAGCTTAGCGTACCATAATGAAAAACTGTTTTTT,CASSLAYHNEKLFF
TRBJ2-3,-,TRBV2,-,TGTGCCAGCCGTACGGTGTTAGAGGCAGATACGCAGTATTTT,CASRTVLEADTQYF
TRBJ2-7,few,TRBV6-2/TRBV6-3,-,TGTGCCAGCAGTTACCGTGGGAGCTTTGACGAGCAGTACTTC,CASSYRGSFDEQYF
TRBJ2-1,-,TRBV2,TRBD2,TGTGCCAGCAGCCAGGGACTAGCCCCCAATGAGCAGTTCTTC,CASSQGLAPNEQFF
TRBJ1-1,-,TRBV6-1,TRBD1,TGTGCCAGCAGTGGAACAGGGGGCGGGTGGACTGAAGCTTTCTTT,CASSGTGGGWTEAFF
TRBJ1-2,few,TRBV11-1,-,TGTGCCAGCAGCCTACGGACAGCTAACTATGGCTACACCTTC,CASSLRTANYGYTF
TRBJ2-7,-,TRBV27,TRBD2,TGTGCCAGCAGGATAACTAGCGGGAGTACATACGAGCAGTACTTC,CASRITSGSTYEQYF
TRBJ1-6,few,TRBV27,-,TGTGCCAGCAGTCGGGCTTCCTTTAATTCACCCCTCCACTTT,CASSRASFNSPLHF
TRBJ2-1,few,TRBV7-9,-,TGTGCCAGCAGCTTAGAATGGACGCAGTACAATGAGCAGTTCTTC,CASSLEWTQYNEQFF
TRBJ2-7,-,TRBV27,-,TGTGCCAGCAGAGGGCCACGGACGAGCTCCTGCGAGCAGTACTTC,CASRGPRTSSCEQYF
TRBJ1-2,-,TRBV19,TRBD1,TGTGCCAGTAGTAACCTCCGGGACAGGGAGAACTATGGCTACACCTTC,CASSNLRDRENYGYTF